This TCR beta chain derives from a study of cytomegalovirus exposure and HLA in healthy donors. Vbeta (60) and Jbeta (13) primers were used in the PCR. Assay: immunoSEQ multiplex PCR; the TCRdb copy retains only in-frame clones and omits some. The sample yields under 200,000 clones, approximately 72% seen once. Study findings and constraints: Generally TCR sequences proved uncommon, though certain public TCRs appeared in numerous donors.

The V end was cut by 7 bases, the J end by 2 bases, with 15 bases between. The germline gives CDR1 SGHTA, CDR2 FQGNSA. CDR3 length: 14 residues. With regard to this clone: The antigen is undetermined.

Sequencing used PBMCs. The chain joins TRBV7-2 to TRBJ2-7; perhaps TRBD1 as D (5 bases). The TCR was taken from a female donor in good health and CMV-seronegative. The CDR3 spells CASTDRGTAYEQYF. The CDR3 bases are TGTGCCAGCACCGATAGGGGTACAGCCTACGAGCAGTACTTC.